This T cell receptor beta chain was identified in a study of blood T cells in healthy people across ages. The CDR3 length is 15 residues. Germline values: CDR1 SNHLY, CDR2 FYNNEI. Trimming cost V 5 bases and J 7 bases, with 18 bases left between them. With a J-beta primer mix and a sample-barcoded 5' primer, a second PCR ran about 7 to 11 cycles. MiXCR, run by TCRdb on the 5' RACE reads, gives a single entry per CDR3 protein. The table shows just under 750,000 distinct CDR3 sequences, with 22% occurring only once. On this clonotype: The antigen remains unidentified.

Overall study results and limits: TCR beta diversity tracked closely with naive T cell percentage.

Peripheral blood samples of 7.5 to 10 milliliters were drawn from each donor. Isolation yielded PBMCs, at least 7 million per sample, in every case. The sequence was collected from a man in his 70s in good health. The chain employs TRBV2 and TRBJ2-1, with D perhaps matching TRBD1 (6 bases). Sequencing input: blood. The DNA for the CDR3 is TGTGCCAGCAGTCCTACCCGACAGGTTGGAAATGAGCAGTTCTTC. Translating gives CASSPTRQVGNEQFF.